This passage covers 7 T cell receptor beta chains from one sample sequenced in a study of OX40 agonist ivuxolimab in advanced cancers. TCRdb's table, derived via immunoSEQ multiplex PCR, lists solely in-frame clones and lacks some. The table has 55,000 to 70,000 clones, roughly nine tenths seen once; the top ten hold under 1.5%. Sequenced here: CD4+ or CD8+ T cells sorted from blood, sampled in a trial of the OX40 agonist ivuxolimab. Source of these receptors: an adult with an advanced solid tumor such as melanoma, head and neck, liver or kidney cancer.

The CDR3 reads CASRRGGRNSPLHF. The CDR3 region has the DNA TGTGCCAGCCGCAGGGGGGGGCGGAATTCACCCCTCCACTTT. The V and J genes are TRBV27 and TRBJ1-6; 7 bases agree with TRBD1. The V gene's germline CDR1 is MNHEY and CDR2 SMNVEV (reference sequence). The CDR3 covers 14 residues. V trimming: 8 bases; J trimming: 7 bases; junction bases outside the gene matches: 8.

The chain has TRBV6-1 and TRBJ2-2; D is perhaps TRBD1 (6 bases). V was clipped by 6 bases and J by 5 bases, with 10 bases between them. The CDR3 length is 13 residues. Germline V gives CDR1 MNHNS, CDR2 SASEGT. CDR3 sequence: CASRVTGTGELFF. The CDR3 DNA sequence: TGTGCCAGCAGGGTAACAGGGACCGGGGAGCTGTTTTTT.

V gene TRBV6-5 combines with J gene TRBJ1-4, with D hard to call. Trimming took 1 base from V and 11 from J, leaving 14 bases between them. Germline CDR1 MNHEY, CDR2 SVGAGI. CDR3 length: 14 amino acids. This chain's CDR3 is CASSYLAPGGKLFF. DNA of the CDR3: TGTGCCAGCAGTTACTTGGCCCCGGGAGGTAAACTGTTTTTT.

The chain combines TRBV7-2 with TRBJ2-7; D remains ambiguous. The CDR3 extends over 14 amino acids. Germline CDR1 is SGHTA and CDR2 is FQGNSA. Trimming took off 1 base at V and 2 bases at J, with 9 bases between the two ends. The DNA of the CDR3 is TGTGCCAGCAGCTTAGTACACCAAACCTACGAGCAGTACTTC. Translated, it gives CASSLVHQTYEQYF. The variable domain in full, completed from reference TRBV7-2 and TRBJ2-7, reads GAGVSQSPSNKVTEKGKDVELRCDPISGHTALYWYRQSLGQGLEFLIYFQGNSAPDKSGLPSDRFSAERTGGSVSTLTIQRTQQEDSAVYLCASSLVHQTYEQYFGPGTRLTVT.

The rearrangement links TRBV28 to TRBJ1-1; 11 bases align to TRBD1. CDR1 MDHEN and CDR2 SYDVKM come from the germline V gene. J lost 11 bases, V lost 5 bases, and 13 bases had no gene match. CDR3 length equals 15 residues. CDR3 bases: TGTGCCAGCAGTCCCTACCGGACAGGGGGCGGGAGGGCTTTCTTT. This gives the protein CASSPYRTGGGRAFF.

The chain employs TRBV18 and TRBJ2-2; D uncertain. This CDR3 is built from 17 residues. Trimming took 2 bases from V and 6 from J, leaving 19 bases between them. Germline CDR1 and CDR2: KGHSH and LQKENI. The CDR3 loop is CASSPASLDLVPGELFF. In DNA form, the CDR3 reads TGTGCCAGCTCACCAGCTAGTTTAGACCTCGTCCCCGGGGAGCTGTTTTTT.

This chain links TRBV25-1 with TRBJ1-4; D is ambiguous. CDR3 length equals 12 residues. V was clipped by 7 bases and J by 14 bases, with 17 bases between them. Germline lookup yields CDR1 MGHDK and CDR2 SYGVNS. CDR3 loop: CASNTGYGSLFF. The CDR3 DNA is TGTGCCAGCAATACGGGGTACGGGTCTCTGTTTTTT.